The sequence of this TCR beta chain was determined in a study of Graves' ophthalmopathy and Graves' hyperthyroidism. Trimming removed 2 bases at V and 3 bases at J, with 8 bases between. This CDR3 contains 13 residues. Germline loops: CDR1 MNHEY, CDR2 SVGEGT. The authors amplified TCR beta CDR3 regions, and they did so from RNA transcripts for repertoire sequencing. HTBI primers were employed in first-round RT-PCR, then a second-round multiplex PCR followed. TCRdb called the multiplex PCR reads again in MiXCR, with one record for every CDR3 protein. The sample carries under 250,000 distinct CDR3 sequences, roughly 27% recorded once.

This chain joins TRBV6-2 or TRBV6-3 and TRBJ2-7; D is unclear. Sample: peripheral blood. The receptor comes from a middle-aged man with Graves' ophthalmopathy. CDR3 residues: CASSYRRSYEQYF. CDR3 nucleotides: TGTGCCAGCAGTTACCGCCGGAGCTACGAGCAGTACTTC.